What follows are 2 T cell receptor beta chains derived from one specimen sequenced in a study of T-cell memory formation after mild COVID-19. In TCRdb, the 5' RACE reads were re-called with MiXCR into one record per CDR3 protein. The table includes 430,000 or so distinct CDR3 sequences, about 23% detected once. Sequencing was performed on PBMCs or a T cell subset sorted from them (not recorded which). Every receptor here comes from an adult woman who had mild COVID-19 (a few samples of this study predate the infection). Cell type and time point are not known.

The CDR3 sequence is CASSPYPSGSNQPQHF. CDR3 DNA sequence: TGTGCCAGCAGTCCTTACCCGAGTGGGAGCAATCAGCCCCAGCATTTT. This rearrangement joins TRBV12-3 or TRBV12-4 to TRBJ1-5, with D unclear. V lost 5 bases to trimming and J lost 1 base, with 15 bases between them. This CDR3 spans 16 amino acids.

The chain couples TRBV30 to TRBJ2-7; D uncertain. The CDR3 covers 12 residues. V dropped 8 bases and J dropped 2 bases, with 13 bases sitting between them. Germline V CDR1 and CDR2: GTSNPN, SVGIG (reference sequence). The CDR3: CAVEPAPYEQYF. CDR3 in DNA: TGTGCCGTAGAGCCCGCCCCCTACGAGCAGTACTTC.